This record looks at one T cell receptor (beta chain) sequence and its context. Repertoires were generated with immunoSEQ multiplex PCR, while TCRdb's copy carries only in-frame clones and drops some. Here the sample spans roughly 410,000 clones, 89% being singletons. The data are from a study of blood T cell repertoires in COVID-19. Looked up from germline, CDR1 is SGHRS and CDR2 is YFSETQ. CDR3 size: 15 residues. V lost 0 bases, J lost 4 bases, and 11 bases lay in between. Source material: peripheral blood. The chain employs TRBV5-1 and TRBJ2-1; D gene ambiguous. The source is a woman aged 40 to 55 with COVID-19, enrolled during active disease. The CDR3: CASSLVSPGYNEQFF. The CDR3 region has the DNA TGCGCCAGCAGCTTGGTGTCGCCAGGATACAATGAGCAGTTCTTC.